The clone carrying this T cell receptor (beta chain) was seen ten or more times. Its antigen is as yet unknown. Germline-derived CDR1 and CDR2 are DFQATT and SNEGSKA (reference sequence). There are 15 residues in the CDR3. V was pared by 7 bases and J by 7 bases, with 13 bases of the junction left unmatched. Amplification of TCR alpha and beta CDR3 regions from RNA used iRepertoire nested multiplex PCR. For one-step reverse transcription and amplification, about 85-400 ng of tissue mRNA or PBMC total RNA was used. One entry per CDR3 protein, called by TCRdb with MiXCR from the multiplex PCR reads. The table lists under 200,000 distinct CDR3 sequences, about 40% of them singletons. The sample is drawn from a study of glioma-infiltrating T cells. Study-level results: Non-neoplastic patients had below-expected tissue-blood divergence, while all gliomas exceeded expectation. Very few CDR3 sequences were shared between tissue and blood.

Sequences were obtained from glioma tissue, nonneoplastic brain tissue, or PBMCs (not recorded which). The TCR sequence derives from a human donor with low-grade glioma or glioblastoma, undergoing nonglioma brain surgery, or in good health (not recorded which). This sequence joins TRBV20-1 and TRBJ2-1; 10 positions match TRBD2. As DNA, the CDR3 is TGCAGTGGGCACCCCGCCACTAGCGGGAAGAATGAGCAGTTCTTC. Amino acids: CSGHPATSGKNEQFF.